Below, one T cell receptor beta chain is given with its context. What it binds is unknown. The data stem from a study of cytomegalovirus exposure and HLA in healthy donors. Whole-study results and caveats: The likely explanation for a cluster of highly shared sequence variants was sequencing artifact.

Between the trimmed V and J ends, which lost 1 base and 2 bases, there was a span of 10 bases. The CDR3 is 15 residues long. Germline V gene sequence: CDR1 LNHNV, CDR2 YYDKDF (reference sequence). PCR amplification relied on 60 Vbeta primers (plus 13 Jbeta primers). Sequenced by immunoSEQ multiplex PCR; TCRdb stores in-frame clones only, minus some. The table includes some 130,000 clones, about 73% detected once. Source material: PBMCs. This sequence joins TRBV15 and TRBJ2-3; D unresolved. The TCR originated in a woman in her twenties or thirties in good health and CMV-seropositive. The CDR3 bases are TGTGCCACCAGCAGAGTTAGTCGAGTCACAGATACGCAGTATTTT. Its protein is CATSRVSRVTDTQYF.